The rows below give T cell receptor beta chains drawn from one sample of a study of technical replicates of blood from several donors. The method was immunoSEQ multiplex PCR; TCRdb's version includes in-frame clones alone and lacks a portion of them. This table has about 82,000 clones, around 94% appearing once. Sequenced input: T cells isolated from PBMCs. The receptors shown here come from a human donor in good health. CDR3s include the opening cysteine and the closing phenylalanine or tryptophan. A D gene is named only where the DNA matches it firmly. Rows give clone size only sometimes, using once, few, many, or a class for an expanded clone.

D gene | clone size | J gene | V gene | CDR3 protein | CDR3 DNA
NA | NA | TRBJ2-7 | TRBV11-2 | CASSLDLPLYSYEQYF | TGTGCCAGCAGCTTAGATCTCCCTCTCTACTCCTACGAGCAGTACTTC
NA | NA | TRBJ2-5 | TRBV6-1 | CASLIRTGRETQYF | TGTGCCAGCCTAATACGAACAGGGCGGGAGACCCAGTACTTC
NA | NA | TRBJ1-1 | TRBV28 | CASSLSGARTEAFF | TGTGCCAGCAGTTTATCAGGGGCGCGGACTGAAGCTTTCTTT
NA | NA | TRBJ2-5 | TRBV30 | CAWSSAYQETQYF | TGTGCCTGGAGTTCTGCGTACCAAGAGACCCAGTACTTC
NA | NA | TRBJ1-1 | TRBV4-2 | CASSQGGGVTEAFF | TGTGCCAGCAGCCAAGGCGGGGGGGTCACTGAAGCTTTCTTT
TRBD2 | once | TRBJ2-1 | TRBV5-1 | CASSFLAGPGYNEQFF | TGCGCCAGCAGCTTCCTAGCGGGACCCGGGTACAATGAGCAGTTCTTC
NA | NA | TRBJ2-7 | TRBV7-2 | CASRNAGFYEQYF | TGTGCCAGCCGCAACGCGGGATTCTACGAGCAGTACTTC
TRBD1 | once | TRBJ1-2 | TRBV2 | CASVTSGTGHAGYTF | TGTGCCAGCGTTACATCCGGGACAGGGCATGCTGGCTACACCTTC
TRBD1 | NA | TRBJ2-3 | TRBV6-5 | CASSYRQGSTDTQYF | TGTGCCAGCAGTTACCGACAGGGAAGTACAGATACGCAGTATTTT
TRBD1 | NA | TRBJ1-2 | TRBV5-6 | CASSPMRQGWGYTF | TGTGCCAGCAGCCCAATGAGACAGGGCTGGGGCTACACCTTC
NA | NA | TRBJ1-2 | TRBV28 | CASSLGGEGNYGYTF | TGTGCCAGCAGTTTAGGGGGCGAAGGTAACTATGGCTACACCTTC
TRBD1 | NA | TRBJ1-4 | TRBV2 | CASSDYRGDEKLFF | TGTGCCAGCAGTGACTACAGGGGGGATGAAAAACTGTTTTTT
NA | NA | TRBJ2-5 | TRBV5-1 | CASSLAGMYQETQYF | TGCGCCAGCAGCTTGGCCGGGATGTACCAAGAGACCCAGTACTTC
TRBD1 | NA | TRBJ1-3 | TRBV6-6 | CASSYTPGQGTTLYF | TGTGCCAGCAGTTACACCCCGGGACAGGGAACCACTCTATATTTT
NA | NA | TRBJ2-7 | TRBV7-9 | CASDGTCPYEQYF | TGTGCCAGCGATGGGACATGTCCCTACGAGCAGTACTTC
NA | NA | TRBJ2-6 | TRBV19 | CASSWGGSAGANVLTF | TGTGCCAGTAGCTGGGGAGGTTCGGCTGGGGCCAACGTCCTGACTTTC
TRBD1 | NA | TRBJ1-1 | TRBV9 | CASSVDEGARRNTEAFF | TGTGCCAGCAGCGTAGATGAGGGGGCGCGTAGGAACACTGAAGCTTTCTTT
TRBD1 | NA | TRBJ2-1 | TRBV29-1 | CSPTGGSYNEQFF | TGCAGCCCTACAGGGGGCTCCTACAATGAGCAGTTCTTC
NA | NA | TRBJ2-1 | TRBV6-1 | CATLALSSYNEQFF | TGTGCCACCTTAGCGCTTAGCTCCTACAATGAGCAGTTCTTC
NA | NA | TRBJ1-4 | TRBV2 | CASSEGLRGLEGGGYYEKLFF | TGTGCCAGCAGTGAAGGACTACGGGGACTGGAAGGGGGGGGTTATTATGAAAAACTGTTTTTT
TRBD2 | once | TRBJ2-1 | TRBV29-1 | CSVEGLAGHNEQFF | TGCAGCGTTGAAGGCCTAGCGGGACACAATGAGCAGTTCTTC
NA | once | TRBJ2-3 | TRBV6-1 | CASRAGAGRWVDTDTQYF | TGTGCCAGCCGTGCTGGGGCAGGGAGGTGGGTTGACACAGATACGCAGTATTTT